These 29 T cell receptor beta chains were sequenced from one sample in a study of cytotoxic CD8 clonotypes in ibrutinib-treated CLL. TCRdb's copy holds only in-frame clones and misses some; the assay was immunoSEQ multiplex PCR. The profile shows under 300,000 clones, approximately 79% of them singletons. The sample here was PBMCs, taken at disease progression, from a patient treated with ibrutinib. The source is a human donor with chronic lymphocytic leukemia.

This sequence joins TRBV9 and TRBJ1-2; a possible D gene is TRBD1 (5 bases). CDR1 and CDR2 (germline): SGDLS, YYNGEE. The CDR3 runs 14 residues. V gave up 0 bases and J gave up 5 bases, with 11 bases separating them. The CDR3 nucleotides read TGTGCCAGCAGCGTAGAGGGGAGGTGGTATGGCTACACCTTC. Translated: CASSVEGRWYGYTF. The whole variable domain, remainder taken from reference TRBV9 and TRBJ1-2, is DSGVTQTPKHLITATGQRVTLRCSPRSGDLSVYWYQQSLDQGLQFLIQYYNGEERAKGNILERFSAQQFPDLHSELNLSSLELGDSALYFCASSVEGRWYGYTFGSGTRLTVV.

The genes are TRBV19 and TRBJ1-2; D uncertain. Germline assignment: CDR1 LNHDA and CDR2 SQIVND (reference sequence). V lost 1 base and J 2 bases, leaving 8 bases between the germline ends. This CDR3 is 14 amino acids long. CDR3 coding DNA: TGTGCCAGTAGTATAGGGCCGGAAAACTATGGCTACACCTTC. Residues: CASSIGPENYGYTF. The full variable domain, with the rest looked up from reference TRBV19 and TRBJ1-2, is DGGITQSPKYLFRKEGQNVTLSCEQNLNHDAMYWYRQDPGQGLRLIYYSQIVNDFQKGDIAEGYSVSREKKESFPLTVTSAQKNPTAFYLCASSIGPENYGYTFGSGTRLTVV.

The V gene is TRBV6-6, the J gene TRBJ2-2; TRBD2 matches 9 bases. Germline CDR1 and CDR2: MNHNY and SVGAGI (reference sequence). The CDR3 spans 16 residues. Unmatched junction bases numbered 8, after V lost 5 bases and J lost 4 bases. CDR3 region: CASSLPLAGATGELFF. The CDR3, as DNA: TGTGCCAGCAGTCTCCCTTTAGCGGGAGCCACCGGGGAGCTGTTTTTT.

The J gene is TRBJ2-1, the V gene TRBV19; D uncertain. The V end was cut by 3 bases, the J end by 2 bases, with 11 bases between. The CDR3 sequence is 15 residues long. CDR1 is LNHDA and CDR2 is SQIVND in the germline V gene (reference sequence). The CDR3 loop reads CASSMSRRPYNEQFF. The CDR3 bases are TGTGCCAGTAGTATGAGTCGGCGCCCCTACAATGAGCAGTTCTTC.

V usage is TRBV25-1 and J usage is TRBJ2-5; no clear D. Per the germline V gene, CDR1 is MGHDK and CDR2 is SYGVNS. Deletions cut 2 bases from V and 3 bases from J, with 10 bases between. The CDR3 consists of 14 residues. The CDR3 region has the DNA TGTGCCAGCAGTGAACACGTGATGGAAGAGACCCAGTACTTC. Translated, it gives CASSEHVMEETQYF.

This clone was recorded once. The genes are TRBV9 and TRBJ1-1; D ambiguous. Between the trimmed V and J ends, which lost 0 bases and 6 bases, there was a span of 9 bases. The germline CDR1 and CDR2 sequences are SGDLS and YYNGEE. The CDR3 extends over 13 amino acids. In DNA form, the CDR3 reads TGTGCCAGCAGCGTAGGCCCGTTAGCTGAAGCTTTCTTT. Its translation is CASSVGPLAEAFF.

This chain uses TRBV4-1 with TRBJ2-3, with TRBD2 matching 10 bases. The CDR3 sequence is 15 residues long. Germline V CDR1 and CDR2: MGHRA, YSYEKL. Unmatched junction bases numbered 8, after V lost 6 bases and J lost 5 bases. The CDR3 DNA follows: TGCGCCAGCAGTTACCCACTAGCGGGGAAAGATACGCAGTATTTT. The encoded protein is CASSYPLAGKDTQYF.

This clone was seen a handful of times. CDR3 sequence reads: CSVTPPTDTQYF. As DNA, the CDR3 is TGCAGCGTCACTCCACCAACAGATACGCAGTATTTT. The chain uses TRBV29-1 and TRBJ2-3; D gene ambiguous. Germline V gene data show CDR1 as SQVTM and CDR2 as ANQGSEA. This CDR3 is built from 12 residues. The V end was cut by 6 bases, the J end by 3 bases, with 10 bases between.

This chain connects TRBV2 to TRBJ2-7; 9 positions match TRBD1. J lost 4 bases, V lost 7 bases, and 8 bases had no gene match. CDR1 and CDR2 (germline): SNHLY, FYNNEI. The CDR3 covers 14 residues. CDR3 region: CASILRDRDYEQYF. The CDR3 coding sequence is TGTGCCAGCATCCTCCGGGACAGGGATTACGAGCAGTACTTC.

V usage is TRBV5-1 and J usage is TRBJ2-3, with 9 bases lining up with TRBD1. Germline CDR1 is SGHRS and CDR2 is YFSETQ. The CDR3 runs to 14 residues. J was trimmed by 6 bases and V by 2 bases; bases with no gene match: 4. This chain's CDR3 is CASSFGTGRDTQYF. CDR3 DNA: TGCGCCAGCAGCTTCGGGACAGGGAGGGATACGCAGTATTTT. Full variable domain (outside the CDR3, taken from reference TRBV5-1 and TRBJ2-3): KAGVTQTPRYLIKTRGQQVTLSCSPISGHRSVSWYQQTPGQGLQFLFEYFSETQRNKGNFPGRFSGRQFSNSRSEMNVSTLELGDSALYLCASSFGTGRDTQYFGPGTRLTVL.

Points on this clone: This could be a read error, since a much larger clone is one nucleotide away. The chain employs TRBV11-2 and TRBJ2-7, with D unclear. CDR1 is SGHAT and CDR2 is FQNNGV in the germline V gene. Trimming stripped 1 base from V and 6 bases from J, with 4 bases between. This CDR3 region has 11 residues. Here the CDR3 DNA reads TGTGCCAGCAGCTTAGGGTCCGAGCAGTACTTC. Protein sequence: CASSLGSEQYF.

The table lists this clone with a count of one. V gene TRBV5-5 combines with J gene TRBJ2-7; 7 bases agree with TRBD2. The J segment lost 4 bases and the V segment lost 7 bases, leaving 14 bases of the junction unmatched. Looked up from germline, CDR1 is SGHKS and CDR2 is YYEKEE (reference sequence). CDR3 length: 15 residues. In DNA, the CDR3 is TGTGCCAGCCAAGAAATCGGCGGGAGAGTATACGAGCAGTACTTC. It codes for CASQEIGGRVYEQYF.

The genes are TRBV6-6 and TRBJ1-6; D perhaps matches TRBD1 (5 bases). With 5 bases removed from V and 6 bases from J, the gap between germline ends came to 8 bases. This CDR3 contains 13 residues. Germline loops: CDR1 MNHNY, CDR2 SVGAGI (reference sequence). The CDR3 is CASSQGVNSPLHF. The DNA of the CDR3 is TGTGCCAGCAGTCAGGGCGTTAATTCACCCCTCCACTTT.

V gene TRBV2 combines with J gene TRBJ1-3; D may be TRBD1 (6 bases). The V and J ends lost 6 bases and 8 bases respectively, with 17 bases between them. The CDR3 runs to 14 residues. Germline lookup yields CDR1 SNHLY and CDR2 FYNNEI. The CDR3 protein is CASSVNRAQDTIYF. Written as DNA, the CDR3 is TGTGCCAGCAGCGTAAACAGGGCGCAGGACACCATATATTTT.

The chain links TRBV7-2 to TRBJ2-1; a possible D gene is TRBD2 (7 bases). The CDR3 is 16 amino acids. The germline gives CDR1 SGHTA, CDR2 FQGNSA. The germline V and J ends were trimmed by 0 bases and 7 bases, with 16 bases remaining between them. CDR3 in DNA: TGTGCCAGCAGCTTAGCAAAGGGGGAGGGATTAAATGAGCAGTTCTTC. This codes for CASSLAKGEGLNEQFF.

The chain has TRBV15 and TRBJ2-3, with unresolved D. V was shortened by 4 bases and J by 4 bases, with 3 bases between the two germline ends. The CDR3 sequence is 11 residues long. Germline V gives CDR1 LNHNV, CDR2 YYDKDF (reference sequence). The CDR3 spells CATSMSDTQYF. The CDR3 DNA sequence: TGTGCCACCAGCATGTCAGATACGCAGTATTTT.

The J gene is TRBJ2-7, the V gene TRBV9; D may be TRBD2 (6 bases). Germline V gene lookup returns CDR1 SGDLS and CDR2 YYNGEE. This CDR3 is built from 15 residues. Deletions cut 4 bases from V and 4 bases from J, with 18 bases between. The CDR3: CASSPRLADPYEQYF. CDR3 sequence (DNA): TGTGCCAGCAGCCCCCGCTTAGCGGACCCATACGAGCAGTACTTC.

This clone was seen a few times. Within the sample, other DNA sequences also encode this same CDR3. J is TRBJ1-2 and V is TRBV7-9; D uncertain. Germline V CDR1 and CDR2: SEHNR, FQNEAQ (reference sequence). This CDR3 spans 12 amino acids. Between the trimmed V and J ends, which lost 4 bases and 2 bases, there was a span of 5 bases. CDR3 DNA sequence: TGTGCCAGCAGCTCGGGGAACTATGGCTACACCTTC. Translation gives CASSSGNYGYTF.

This clone has a single count. This chain joins TRBV9 and TRBJ1-6; no definite D call. Trimming pared 0 bases from V and 0 bases from J, leaving 10 bases between. CDR1 is SGDLS and CDR2 is YYNGEE in the germline V gene. CDR3 size: 17 residues. CDR3 protein: CASSVVPQSSYNSPLHF. The CDR3 DNA reads as TGTGCCAGCAGCGTAGTTCCGCAGAGCTCCTATAATTCACCCCTCCACTTT.

The sample holds one count of this clone. The chain joins TRBV4-1 to TRBJ1-1; D gene unclear. Trimming left V 7 bases short and J 3 bases short, with 12 bases between. This CDR3 contains 13 residues. CDR1 is MGHRA, CDR2 YSYEKL, per germline. In nucleotides, the CDR3 is TGCGCCAGCAAGGACGACCTTTACACTGAAGCTTTCTTT. Translating it yields CASKDDLYTEAFF.

J is TRBJ2-5 and V is TRBV25-1, with 9 bases aligning to TRBD1. CDR3 length equals 15 residues. Unmatched junction bases numbered 7, after V lost 4 bases and J lost 4 bases. Germline V gene data show CDR1 as MGHDK and CDR2 as SYGVNS. The CDR3 bases are TGTGCCAGCAGTGGTAGGGACAGGGTACGAGAGACCCAGTACTTC. Protein product: CASSGRDRVRETQYF. Variable domain in full (rest from reference TRBV25-1 and TRBJ2-5): EADIYQTPRYLVIGTGKKITLECSQTMGHDKMYWYQQDPGMELHLIHYSYGVNSTEKGDLSSESTVSRIRTEHFPLTLESARPSHTSQYLCASSGRDRVRETQYFGPGTRLLVL.

The rearrangement uses TRBV19 and TRBJ1-3; D gene uncertain. Trimming pared 0 bases from V and 4 bases from J, leaving 10 bases between. Germline CDR1 is LNHDA and CDR2 is SQIVND (reference sequence). CDR3 length: 15 residues. This CDR3 reads CASSIDGSGGNTIYF. The CDR3 DNA follows: TGTGCCAGTAGTATAGATGGGTCGGGAGGAAACACCATATATTTT. The variable domain in full, with the rest retrieved from reference TRBV19 and TRBJ1-3, is DGGITQSPKYLFRKEGQNVTLSCEQNLNHDAMYWYRQDPGQGLRLIYYSQIVNDFQKGDIAEGYSVSREKKESFPLTVTSAQKNPTAFYLCASSIDGSGGNTIYFGEGSWLTVV.

The chain couples TRBV4-1 to TRBJ1-2; a possible D gene is TRBD1 (5 bases). CDR1 and CDR2 (germline): MGHRA, YSYEKL. The CDR3 sequence is 14 residues long. Trimming took 0 bases from V and 2 from J, leaving 7 bases between them. CDR3 amino acids: CASSQDEGNYGYTF. The CDR3 DNA sequence: TGCGCCAGCAGCCAAGATGAGGGGAACTATGGCTACACCTTC.

This clone was found a few times. The genes are TRBV2 and TRBJ2-5, with TRBD2 as a possible D gene (5 bases). The ends were cut back, 1 base at V and 0 bases at J, with 6 bases in the middle. The CDR3 runs 14 residues. CDR1 is SNHLY and CDR2 is FYNNEI in the germline V gene. The CDR3 sequence is CASSEGGYQETQYF. The CDR3 nucleotides read TGTGCCAGCAGTGAAGGAGGGTACCAAGAGACCCAGTACTTC.

The chain combines TRBV13 with TRBJ1-4; tentatively, D is TRBD1 (5 bases). V lost 4 bases to trimming and J lost 6 bases, with 18 bases between them. Germline values: CDR1 PRHDT, CDR2 FYEKMQ (reference sequence). The CDR3 runs 16 residues. CDR3 nucleotides: TGTGCCAGCAGCTCCCTGCGGACCTGGGGGTATGAAAAACTGTTTTTT. Its protein is CASSSLRTWGYEKLFF.

V gene TRBV5-1 combines with J gene TRBJ2-1, with TRBD2 matching 10 bases. CDR1 is SGHRS, CDR2 YFSETQ, per germline. This CDR3 is 16 amino acids long. V lost 1 base and J lost 7; bases outside the gene matches: 8. CDR3 protein: CASSLQASGSFNEQFF. For the CDR3, the DNA is TGCGCCAGCAGCTTGCAGGCTAGCGGGAGCTTTAATGAGCAGTTCTTC.

The chain carries TRBV7-2 and TRBJ1-1; D is unclear. This CDR3 has 13 residues. In germline, CDR1 is SGHTA, CDR2 FQGNSA. Trimming took off 1 base at V and 2 bases at J, with 5 bases between the two ends. This chain's CDR3 is CASSLVHNTEAFF. The CDR3, as DNA: TGTGCCAGCAGCTTAGTACACAACACTGAAGCTTTCTTT.

The J gene is TRBJ1-4, the V gene TRBV10-3, with a possible D match to TRBD1 (6 bases). This CDR3 contains 15 residues. CDR1 is ENHRY, CDR2 SYGVKD, per germline. Trimming stripped 6 bases from V and 6 bases from J, with 17 bases between. The CDR3 sequence: CAISLGTRNDEKLFF. The CDR3 coding sequence is TGTGCCATCAGCCTTGGGACACGGAATGATGAAAAACTGTTTTTT.

This clone has a single count. J is TRBJ1-1 and V is TRBV5-1, with a tentative D call TRBD1 (5 bases). The V gene's germline CDR1 is SGHRS and CDR2 YFSETQ. Trimming pared 5 bases from V and 3 bases from J, leaving 14 bases between. The CDR3 is 14 residues long. CDR3 nucleotide sequence: TGCGCCAGCAGAGGGGACTGGGGGGACACTGAAGCTTTCTTT. Its translation is CASRGDWGDTEAFF.